A selection of T cell receptor beta chains follows, all from one sample in a study of Ad26.COV2.S vaccination and SARS-CoV-2 variants. TCRdb's table, derived via immunoSEQ multiplex PCR, lists solely in-frame clones and lacks some. The data hold about 400,000 clones, with 85% to 90% observed a single time. The sequencing here drew on peripheral blood, taken in a trial of Ad26.COV2.S vaccine versus placebo. These receptors were taken from a person aged 18 to 59 who received the Ad26.COV2.S COVID-19 vaccine or a placebo. Each CDR3 is given with its conserved first and last residue. A D gene is named only where the DNA matches it firmly. Size tells how often a clone was seen (once, few, many) or the class of an expanded clone, and some rows leave it out.

D gene | clone size | J gene | V gene | CDR3 protein | CDR3 DNA
- | - | TRBJ1-2 | TRBV6-2/TRBV6-3 | CASSLSAGGNYGYTF | TGTGCCAGCAGTTTGAGCGCTGGGGGTAACTATGGCTACACCTTC
- | - | TRBJ2-5 | TRBV6-5 | CASRWGGRETQYF | TGTGCCAGCAGATGGGGGGGGCGAGAGACCCAGTACTTC
- | - | TRBJ1-5 | TRBV6-9 | CASSSRGVDLGGNQPQHF | TGTGCCAGCAGTTCAAGGGGGGTGGACCTTGGTGGCAATCAGCCCCAGCATTTT
- | - | TRBJ2-1 | TRBV4-3 | CASSQGTSANPSDDEQFF | TGCGCCAGCAGCCAAGGCACGTCGGCCAATCCATCGGACGATGAGCAGTTCTTC
- | - | TRBJ1-6 | TRBV5-1 | CASSSLPQSSYNSPLHF | TGCGCCAGCAGCTCCCTCCCACAGAGCTCCTATAATTCACCCCTCCACTTT
TRBD2 | - | TRBJ2-7 | TRBV7-6 | CASSPGRGASYEQYF | TGTGCCAGCAGCCCCGGGCGGGGGGCCTCCTACGAGCAGTACTTC
TRBD1 | - | TRBJ2-2 | TRBV5-4 | CARPGQGATGELFF | TGTGCCAGACCGGGACAGGGGGCCACCGGGGAGCTGTTTTTT
TRBD1 | few | TRBJ1-3 | TRBV30 | CAWSVTGSGNTIYF | TGTGCCTGGAGTGTGACAGGGTCTGGAAACACCATATATTTT
- | - | TRBJ1-5 | TRBV4-2 | CASSQKLASNQPQHF | TGTGCCAGCAGCCAAAAGCTCGCTAGCAATCAGCCCCAGCATTTT
- | - | TRBJ2-2 | TRBV27 | CASSTLWGELFF | TGTGCCAGCAGCACTCTCTGGGGGGAGCTGTTTTTT
TRBD1 | - | TRBJ2-7 | TRBV11-1 | CASSLFGQAYEQYF | TGTGCCAGCAGCTTATTCGGACAGGCCTACGAGCAGTACTTC
TRBD2 | few | TRBJ2-3 | TRBV24-1 | CATSDSGTGLAADTQYF | TGTGCCACCAGTGATTCTGGAACAGGACTAGCTGCTGATACGCAGTATTTT
TRBD1 | - | TRBJ2-7 | TRBV10-3 | CAISPGQGAYYEQYF | TGTGCCATCAGCCCAGGACAGGGGGCGTACTACGAGCAGTACTTC
- | - | TRBJ2-7 | TRBV7-6 | CASTPEPSTGPYEQYF | TGTGCCAGCACCCCCGAACCTAGCACAGGGCCCTACGAGCAGTACTTC
- | - | TRBJ2-3 | TRBV28 | CASSFFEVGTDTQYF | TGTGCCAGCAGTTTTTTCGAGGTGGGCACAGATACGCAGTATTTT
- | - | TRBJ1-1 | TRBV19 | CATRSAEAFF | TGTGCCACTCGCTCAGCTGAAGCTTTCTTT
- | - | TRBJ2-2 | TRBV19 | CASSPHGGPDGELFF | TGTGCCAGTAGCCCCCACGGGGGACCCGACGGGGAGCTGTTTTTT
- | - | TRBJ2-1 | TRBV9 | CASSVGGQEDNEQFF | TGTGCCAGCAGCGTAGGGGGCCAGGAGGACAATGAGCAGTTCTTC
TRBD1 | few | TRBJ1-5 | TRBV6-5 | CATKLDRGGNQPQHF | TGTGCCACAAAACTCGACAGGGGTGGCAATCAGCCCCAGCATTTT
TRBD2 | - | TRBJ2-3 | TRBV12-5 | CASARVAGVDTQYF | TGTGCTAGTGCCCGGGTAGCGGGGGTAGATACGCAGTATTTT
- | - | TRBJ1-5 | TRBV19 | CASSVVNQPQHF | TGTGCCAGTAGTGTGGTGAATCAGCCCCAGCATTTT
- | - | TRBJ1-2 | TRBV6-6 | CASRGGLNYGYTF | TGTGCCAGCAGGGGCGGATTGAACTATGGCTACACCTTC
TRBD1 | few | TRBJ1-2 | TRBV3-1/TRBV3-2 | CASSPGTVYGYTF | TGTGCCAGCAGCCCCGGGACAGTCTATGGCTACACCTTC
- | - | TRBJ2-2 | TRBV11-3 | CASSSQGKSNTGELFF | TGTGCCAGCAGCTCACAGGGAAAATCGAACACCGGGGAGCTGTTTTTT
TRBD1 | - | TRBJ2-5 | TRBV2 | CASSETGGEETQYF | TGTGCCAGCAGTGAAACAGGGGGCGAAGAGACCCAGTACTTC
- | - | TRBJ2-7 | TRBV19 | CASSLSGGPGEQYF | TGTGCCAGTAGTTTGTCTGGTGGCCCGGGGGAGCAGTACTTC
- | few | TRBJ1-1 | TRBV7-9 | CASSLERANTEAFF | TGTGCCAGCAGCTTAGAGCGGGCGAACACTGAAGCTTTCTTT
- | - | TRBJ1-2 | TRBV4-1 | CASSPMSGAGGYTF | TGCGCCAGCAGCCCGATGTCGGGGGCGGGAGGCTACACCTTC
TRBD1 | - | TRBJ2-5 | TRBV4-3 | CASSPTQPAGGSETQYF | TGCGCCAGCAGCCCAACGCAACCTGCAGGGGGTTCGGAGACCCAGTACTTC
- | - | TRBJ1-6 | TRBV5-1 | CASSLEGGYSPLHF | TGCGCCAGCAGCTTGGAGGGGGGGTATTCACCCCTCCACTTT
- | - | TRBJ2-7 | TRBV5-4 | CASSVGRGLAHEQYF | TGTGCCAGCAGCGTGGGCCGCGGCCTAGCCCACGAGCAGTACTTC
TRBD2 | - | TRBJ2-7 | TRBV7-2 | CASSLSSGGAYEQYF | TGTGCCAGCAGCTTAAGTAGCGGGGGGGCCTACGAGCAGTACTTC
TRBD2 | - | TRBJ2-3 | TRBV4-3 | CASSTRTSDTDTQYF | TGCGCCAGCAGCACCCGGACTAGCGACACAGATACGCAGTATTTT
- | - | TRBJ2-7 | TRBV28 | CASSTSSRGTAYEQYF | TGTGCCAGCAGTACCTCCAGTCGCGGGACAGCCTACGAGCAGTACTTC
TRBD1 | - | TRBJ1-6 | TRBV7-2 | CASSLGQGNNSPLHF | TGTGCCAGCAGCTTAGGACAGGGGAATAATTCACCCCTCCACTTT
- | - | TRBJ1-1 | TRBV4-3 | CASSFKRGGEAFF | TGCGCCAGCAGCTTTAAGCGGGGGGGTGAAGCTTTCTTT
TRBD2 | - | TRBJ2-3 | TRBV27 | CASSLLRGSTDTQYF | TGTGCCAGCAGTTTATTGCGGGGGAGCACAGATACGCAGTATTTT
- | - | TRBJ1-2 | TRBV30 | CAREGPSNYGYTF | TGTGCCCGCGAGGGCCCGAGTAACTATGGCTACACCTTC
- | - | TRBJ1-2 | TRBV27 | CASSHGSYGYTF | TGTGCCAGCAGTCACGGGAGCTATGGCTACACCTTC
- | - | TRBJ2-7 | TRBV28 | CATSTVATHEQYF | TGTGCCACCTCGACTGTGGCCACCCACGAGCAGTACTTC
- | - | TRBJ2-1 | TRBV29-1 | CSVVPLRGVSYNEQFF | TGCAGCGTTGTCCCCCTCCGAGGGGTCTCGTACAATGAGCAGTTCTTC
- | - | TRBJ2-7 | TRBV19 | CASSIGAGFNEQYF | TGTGCCAGTAGTATAGGGGCAGGGTTCAACGAGCAGTACTTC
TRBD2 | - | TRBJ2-1 | TRBV27 | CASNPSGGAVYNEQFF | TGTGCCAGCAACCCTAGCGGGGGGGCCGTCTACAATGAGCAGTTCTTC
TRBD1 | - | TRBJ1-5 | TRBV7-2 | CASSLDRAQPQHF | TGTGCCAGCAGCCTGGACAGGGCTCAGCCCCAGCATTTT
- | - | TRBJ2-7 | TRBV5-1 | CASSLGTDTDYEQYF | TGCGCCAGCAGCTTGGGGACAGATACTGATTACGAGCAGTACTTC
- | - | TRBJ1-6 | TRBV28 | CASSLGVSPLHF | TGTGCCAGCAGTTTAGGGGTCTCACCCCTCCACTTT